This T cell receptor (beta chain) was identified in a study of blood T cells in healthy people across ages. For the second PCR, which ran for roughly 6 to 12 cycles, a sample-barcoded 5' primer and a J-beta primer mix were used. MiXCR, run by TCRdb on the 5' RACE reads, gives a single entry per CDR3 protein. This table holds about 930,000 distinct CDR3 sequences, almost 30% found once. Germline CDR1 DFQATT, CDR2 SNEGSKA (reference sequence). V was pared by 3 bases and J by 4 bases, with 16 bases between. The CDR3 runs to 14 residues. These data also formed part of another study, on T cells of mothers and their children. In that study: Mothers gave over 10 million TCR beta CDR3 reads each, and children several million each.

This sequence was found in a woman aged 40 to 49 in good health. The genes are TRBV20-1 and TRBJ2-7, with D tentatively TRBD1 (6 bases). Source material: blood. CDR3 amino acids: CSASLDSETYEQYF. The CDR3 bases are TGCAGTGCTAGTTTGGACAGCGAAACTTACGAGCAGTACTTC.